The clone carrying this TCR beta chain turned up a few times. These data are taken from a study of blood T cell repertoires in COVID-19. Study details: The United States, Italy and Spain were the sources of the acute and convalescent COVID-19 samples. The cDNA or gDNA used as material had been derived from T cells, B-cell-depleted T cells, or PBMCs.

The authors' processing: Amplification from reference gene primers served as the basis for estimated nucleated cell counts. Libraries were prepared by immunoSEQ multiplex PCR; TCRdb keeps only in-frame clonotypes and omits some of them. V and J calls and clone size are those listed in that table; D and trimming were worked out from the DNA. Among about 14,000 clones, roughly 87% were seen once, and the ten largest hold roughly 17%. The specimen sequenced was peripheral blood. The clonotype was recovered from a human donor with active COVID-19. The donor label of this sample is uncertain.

CDR3 sequence: CASSLGQGISPLHF. Written as DNA, the CDR3 is TGTGCCAGCAGCTTAGGACAGGGTATCTCACCCCTCCACTTT. This sequence joins TRBV7-8 and TRBJ1-6, with TRBD1 matching over 7 bases. The germline gives CDR1 SGHVS, CDR2 FQNEAQ. The length of the CDR3 is 14 residues. V trimming: 1 base; J trimming: 10 bases; junction bases outside the gene matches: 4.